Listed below are T cell receptor beta chains from one sample, sequenced in a study of T cell changes during pregnancy in multiple sclerosis. The table came from immunoSEQ multiplex PCR; TCRdb's copy has only in-frame clones and leaves some out. The repertoire holds 50,000 to 65,000 clones, with approximately 90% as singletons. The source material was peripheral blood, sampled in the second trimester of pregnancy. All receptors derive from a female donor with multiple sclerosis, enrolled in a pregnancy study. Each CDR3 is given with its conserved first and last residue. Each record gives: V gene, clone size, J gene, D gene, CDR3 DNA, CDR3 protein. The D gene is left open where the match is weak. Clone sizes are given selectively: once, few, many, or a class where the clone is expanded.

>TRBV28|-|TRBJ2-7|TRBD1
TGTGCCAGCAGTCTTCCGACAGGGAGTTACGAGCAGTACTTC
CASSLPTGSYEQYF
>TRBV7-2|-|TRBJ2-1|TRBD2
TGTGCCAGCAGCCATAGCGGGGGGGCTTACAATGAGCAGTTCTTC
CASSHSGGAYNEQFF
>TRBV7-2|-|TRBJ2-1|TRBD2
TGTGCCAGCAGCCCGGCGGGTGGGGCGGGGGAACTCAATGAGCAGTTCTTC
CASSPAGGAGELNEQFF
>TRBV9|-|TRBJ1-4|-
TGTGCCAGCACTCCGGGGACAACTAATGAAAAACTGTTTTTT
CASTPGTTNEKLFF
>TRBV6-1|-|TRBJ1-5|TRBD1
TGTGCCAGCAGTGTACAGGGGTGGGGGTCCGGACAGCCCCAGCATTTT
CASSVQGWGSGQPQHF
>TRBV19|-|TRBJ2-3|-
TGTGCCAGTACCCTAGGAGGGATCACAGATACGCAGTATTTT
CASTLGGITDTQYF
>TRBV10-2|-|TRBJ1-4|TRBD1
TGCGCCAGCAGGATTGGGACAGGGAGTGAAAAACTGTTTTTT
CASRIGTGSEKLFF
>TRBV5-4|-|TRBJ2-5|TRBD2
TGTGCCAGCAGCTTGGCCATACGCGGGGGGGCGGGAGAGCAAGAGACCCAGTACTTC
CASSLAIRGGAGEQETQYF
>TRBV2|-|TRBJ1-2|TRBD1
TGTGCCAGCATCCTGGACAGGGGGAATTCCTATGGCTACACCTTC
CASILDRGNSYGYTF
>TRBV4-1|-|TRBJ2-1|-
TGCGCCAGCAGCCAAGCCAACGACATTTACAATGAGCAGTTCTTC
CASSQANDIYNEQFF
>TRBV5-1|-|TRBJ2-1|TRBD1
TGCGCCAGCACGTCCGGGACAGAGTACAATGAGCAGTTCTTC
CASTSGTEYNEQFF
>TRBV7-3|-|TRBJ1-2|-
TGTGCCAGCAGCTTAACGGGCAGGGGTGATGGCTACACCTTC
CASSLTGRGDGYTF
>TRBV7-9|-|TRBJ1-1|TRBD1
TGTGCCAGCAGCAGGACAGGGGCGAGGGAAGCTTTCTTT
CASSRTGAREAFF
>TRBV21-1|once|TRBJ1-2|-
TGTGCCAGCACAGGGGGCTACACCTTC
CASTGGYTF
>TRBV30|-|TRBJ2-7|-
TGTGCCTGGAGTAGCGGATTCGATACGGGGAGACGAGGGTACGAGCAGTACTTC
CAWSSGFDTGRRGYEQYF
>TRBV5-1|-|TRBJ1-2|TRBD1
TGCGCCAGCAGCACGATGGGACAGGGGGGCTACACCTTC
CASSTMGQGGYTF